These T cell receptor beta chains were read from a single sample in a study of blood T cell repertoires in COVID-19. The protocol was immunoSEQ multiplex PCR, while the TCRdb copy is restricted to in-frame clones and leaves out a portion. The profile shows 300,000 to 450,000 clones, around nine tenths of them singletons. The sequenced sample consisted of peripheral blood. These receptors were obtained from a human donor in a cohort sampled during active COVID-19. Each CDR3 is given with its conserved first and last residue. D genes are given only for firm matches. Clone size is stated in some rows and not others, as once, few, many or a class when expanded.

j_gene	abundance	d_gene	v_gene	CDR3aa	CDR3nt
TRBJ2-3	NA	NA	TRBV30	CAGGTYTQYF	TGTGCCGGCGGGACCTATACGCAGTATTTT
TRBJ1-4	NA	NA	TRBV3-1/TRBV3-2	CASSRDLSEKLFF	TGTGCCAGCAGCCGGGACTTGAGTGAAAAACTGTTTTTT
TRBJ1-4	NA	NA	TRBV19	CASSKPGGREKLFF	TGTGCCAGTAGTAAGCCCGGGGGGCGCGAAAAACTGTTTTTT
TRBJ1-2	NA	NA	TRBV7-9	CASSLAAEDGYTF	TGTGCCAGCAGCTTAGCAGCGGAAGATGGCTACACCTTC
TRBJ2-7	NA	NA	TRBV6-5	CASSYSSDSPIYEQYF	TGTGCCAGCAGTTACTCGAGTGACTCCCCCATCTACGAGCAGTACTTC
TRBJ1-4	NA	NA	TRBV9	CASSVQGLPNEKLFF	TGTGCCAGCAGCGTCCAGGGGCTCCCTAATGAAAAACTGTTTTTT
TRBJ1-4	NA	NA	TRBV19	CASSRPLRGEKLFF	TGTGCCAGTAGCCGTCCACTCCGAGGGGAAAAACTGTTTTTT
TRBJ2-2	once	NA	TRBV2	CASSELNRASGELFF	TGTGCCAGCAGTGAATTGAACAGGGCGTCCGGGGAGCTGTTTTTT
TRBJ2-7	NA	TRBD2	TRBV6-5	CASRPVSGFPYEQYF	TGTGCCAGCAGGCCGGTTAGCGGGTTTCCCTACGAGCAGTACTTC
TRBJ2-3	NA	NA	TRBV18	CASSRTGVDTQYF	TGTGCCAGCTCACGTACGGGGGTTGATACGCAGTATTTT
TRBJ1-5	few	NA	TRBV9	CASSRGGTNQPQHF	TGTGCCAGCAGCCGGGGCGGGACCAATCAGCCCCAGCATTTT